What follows are 21 T cell receptor beta chains derived from one specimen sequenced in a study of pediatric ulcerative colitis. Profiled with immunoSEQ multiplex PCR; TCRdb holds only in-frame clones, not every one. The sample shows roughly 18,000 clones, 70% to 85% of them seen only once. The rectum was sampled with one to two pinch biopsies at colonoscopy. Sequencing was performed on gut tissue. These receptors were obtained from a boy aged 5 to 17 with moderate ulcerative colitis.

The V and J genes are TRBV19 and TRBJ2-5; 9 positions match TRBD1. The V gene end was trimmed by 1 base and the J gene end by 1 base; junction bases not matched to a gene: 22. Germline loops: CDR1 LNHDA, CDR2 SQIVND (reference sequence). The CDR3 runs to 22 residues. CDR3 DNA: TGTGCCAGTAGTATAGGCATGAACAGGGGGCTCGGCGGGGAACAATTCCAAGAGACCCAGTACTTC. Protein product: CASSIGMNRGLGGEQFQETQYF.

The chain has TRBV9 and TRBJ1-3; maybe TRBD1 (5 bases). Looked up from germline, CDR1 is SGDLS and CDR2 is YYNGEE. V lost 4 bases to trimming and J lost 4 bases, with 12 bases between them. The CDR3 consists of 14 residues. The CDR3 reads CASSPGQGGNTIYF. The CDR3 nucleotides read TGTGCCAGCAGCCCCGGGCAGGGAGGAAACACCATATATTTT.

The genes are TRBV6-5 and TRBJ1-6, with D maybe TRBD1 (5 bases). V was shortened by 2 bases and J by 10 bases, with 12 bases between the two germline ends. This CDR3 has 14 amino acids. Germline V gene data show CDR1 as MNHEY and CDR2 as SVGAGI. CDR3 region: CASSYARGRSPLHF. The CDR3 DNA sequence: TGTGCCAGCAGTTACGCCCGGGGGAGGTCACCCCTCCACTTT.

The chain carries TRBV27 and TRBJ2-4; TRBD1 matches at 7 bases. The V gene's germline CDR1 is MNHEY and CDR2 SMNVEV (reference sequence). V lost 5 bases and J lost 1; bases outside the gene matches: 2. This CDR3 spans 14 amino acids. The CDR3 protein is CASSVQGAKNIQYF. The DNA of the CDR3 is TGTGCCAGCAGTGTACAGGGGGCCAAAAACATTCAGTACTTC.

The chain uses TRBV7-9 and TRBJ2-5, with 12 positions matching TRBD2. The CDR3 extends over 16 amino acids. V was pared by 1 base and J by 4 bases, with 4 bases of the junction left unmatched. The V gene's germline CDR1 is SEHNR and CDR2 FQNEAQ (reference sequence). CDR3 bases: TGTGCCAGCAGCTTAGGCGGGACTAGCGGGCTAGAGACCCAGTACTTC. This encodes CASSLGGTSGLETQYF.

This chain connects TRBV6-5 to TRBJ2-5; D is tentatively TRBD1 or TRBD2 (6 bases each). The CDR3 runs to 14 residues. V was clipped by 7 bases and J by 2 bases, with 14 bases between them. CDR1 is MNHEY and CDR2 is SVGAGI in the germline V gene. CDR3 nucleotides: TGTGCCAGCACCAGGGGACTTCCTCAAGAGACCCAGTACTTC. This translates into CASTRGLPQETQYF.

In this sample, this clone turned up once. V is TRBV29-1 and J is TRBJ1-2; D not resolved. The germline CDR1 and CDR2 sequences are SQVTM and ANQGSEA. The CDR3 sequence is 14 residues long. V was trimmed by 2 bases and J by 6 bases, leaving 16 bases between them. The CDR3: CSVEYEGRSNGYTF. The CDR3 DNA reads TGCAGCGTTGAATATGAGGGCAGATCGAATGGCTACACCTTC.

The rearrangement links TRBV27 to TRBJ2-4, with 7 bases matching TRBD2. Trimming cost V 6 bases and J 3 bases; bases outside gene matches: 8. Germline assignment: CDR1 MNHEY and CDR2 SMNVEV (reference sequence). The CDR3 contains 15 residues. The CDR3 DNA follows: TGTGCCAGCAGCAAACGGGGGGTCGGCAAAAACATTCAGTACTTC. As protein: CASSKRGVGKNIQYF.

This clone appeared once. The CDR3 is CASSEEVKNYGYTF. The CDR3 DNA reads as TGTGCCAGCAGTGAAGAAGTGAAGAACTATGGCTACACCTTC. The V gene is TRBV2, the J gene TRBJ1-2, with D uncertain. From germline, CDR1 is SNHLY and CDR2 FYNNEI. V dropped 1 base and J dropped 2 bases, with 8 bases sitting between them. The CDR3 covers 14 residues.

The J gene is TRBJ1-1, the V gene TRBV9; possibly TRBD1 for D (6 bases). The CDR3 covers 13 residues. The germline gives CDR1 SGDLS, CDR2 YYNGEE. V lost 2 bases and J lost 5, with 10 bases in between. In DNA, the CDR3 is TGTGCCAGCAGCGTTAGGGGGTGGACTGAAGCTTTCTTT. Protein product: CASSVRGWTEAFF.

This clone was recorded only once. This chain uses TRBV5-6 with TRBJ1-4; D possibly corresponds to TRBD1 (5 bases). The CDR3 totals 17 residues. Germline CDR1 and CDR2: SGHDT and YYEEEE. The ends were cut back, 4 bases at V and 5 bases at J, with 21 bases in the middle. CDR3 nucleotide sequence: TGTGCCAGCAGCCCAACGGGCAGGGATGGGATCAATGAAAAACTGTTTTTT. It is translated as CASSPTGRDGINEKLFF.

V gene TRBV4-2 combines with J gene TRBJ2-7; a weak D match, TRBD1 (6 bases). CDR3 length: 12 residues. Trimming cost V 5 bases and J 5 bases, with 10 bases left between them. Germline lookup yields CDR1 LGHNA and CDR2 YNFKEQ. CDR3 sequence: CASSVQGNEQYF. CDR3 in DNA: TGTGCCAGCAGCGTACAGGGAAACGAGCAGTACTTC.

This sequence joins TRBV6-5 and TRBJ2-1, with D possibly being TRBD1 (6 bases). This CDR3 has 14 amino acids. V was cut by 8 bases and J by 7 bases, with 18 bases left in between. The V gene's germline CDR1 is MNHEY and CDR2 SVGAGI. CDR3 loop: CASLRPGAYNEQFF. In DNA form, the CDR3 reads TGTGCCAGCCTCCGTCCAGGGGCGTATAATGAGCAGTTCTTC.

V usage is TRBV7-8 and J usage is TRBJ1-1; possible D gene TRBD1, 6 bases. There are 14 residues in the CDR3. V was cut by 0 bases and J by 4 bases, with 9 bases left in between. Germline loops: CDR1 SGHVS, CDR2 FQNEAQ. Here the CDR3 DNA reads TGTGCCAGCAGCTTAGCGCGAGGGGGCACTGAAGCTTTCTTT. Translated: CASSLARGGTEAFF.

The chain carries TRBV7-9 and TRBJ2-1, with unresolved D. The ends were cut back, 8 bases at V and 4 bases at J, with 15 bases in the middle. The CDR3 spans 14 residues. Germline lookup yields CDR1 SEHNR and CDR2 FQNEAQ (reference sequence). The chain's CDR3 is CASLGLNLYNEQFF. In DNA form, the CDR3 reads TGTGCCAGCTTGGGTCTTAACTTATACAATGAGCAGTTCTTC.

The chain carries TRBV6-1 and TRBJ2-7; D is perhaps TRBD1 (5 bases). This CDR3 contains 11 residues. The V end lost 6 bases, the J end lost 3 bases, and 6 bases lay between the germline ends. The germline V gene encodes CDR1 MNHNS and CDR2 SASEGT. The CDR3 spells CASRDSYEQYF. The CDR3 nucleotides are TGTGCCAGCAGAGACAGCTACGAGCAGTACTTC.

The chain recombines TRBV30 with TRBJ2-3; D unresolved. The length of the CDR3 is 12 residues. Germline-derived CDR1 and CDR2 are GTSNPN and SVGIG (reference sequence). Trimming took 8 bases from V and 3 from J, leaving 12 bases between them. CDR3 protein: CAPPLVTDTQYF. In DNA, the CDR3 is TGTGCCCCCCCCCTTGTAACAGATACGCAGTATTTT.

The chain recombines TRBV4-2 with TRBJ1-4; 7 bases fit TRBD1. Germline CDR1 reads LGHNA; CDR2 reads YNFKEQ. V lost 2 bases and J lost 2; bases outside the gene matches: 11. The CDR3 is 18 amino acids. The CDR3 DNA reads TGTGCCAGCAGCCAACCCTCTCAGGGCAGGGGGACTAATGAAAAACTGTTTTTT. This encodes CASSQPSQGRGTNEKLFF.

A note on this clone: This CDR3 is also generated by other DNA sequences in the sample. The V and J genes are TRBV2 and TRBJ1-5; D not certain. Trimming removed 2 bases from V and 0 bases from J, with 5 bases in between. CDR3 length equals 14 residues. Germline V gives CDR1 SNHLY, CDR2 FYNNEI. As DNA, the CDR3 is TGTGCCAGCAGTGAAATTTATAGCAATCAGCCCCAGCATTTT. Residues: CASSEIYSNQPQHF.

The rearrangement joins TRBV9 to TRBJ2-7; D gene unclear. Germline V CDR1 and CDR2: SGDLS, YYNGEE. Trimming cost V 3 bases and J 3 bases, with 10 bases left between them. The CDR3 runs to 13 residues. CDR3 residues: CASSAQPDYEQYF. The CDR3 DNA is TGTGCCAGCAGCGCCCAGCCCGACTACGAGCAGTACTTC. Supplemented by reference TRBV9 and TRBJ2-7, the full variable domain reads DSGVTQTPKHLITATGQRVTLRCSPRSGDLSVYWYQQSLDQGLQFLIQYYNGEERAKGNILERFSAQQFPDLHSELNLSSLELGDSALYFCASSAQPDYEQYFGPGTRLTVT.

V usage is TRBV27 and J usage is TRBJ1-5; no reliable D call. In germline, CDR1 is MNHEY, CDR2 SMNVEV (reference sequence). This CDR3 has 15 amino acids. With 6 bases removed from V and 3 bases from J, the gap between germline ends came to 15 bases. CDR3 DNA sequence: TGTGCCAGCAGCCGAGCGTTAACAGCCAATCAGCCCCAGCATTTT. Protein product: CASSRALTANQPQHF.